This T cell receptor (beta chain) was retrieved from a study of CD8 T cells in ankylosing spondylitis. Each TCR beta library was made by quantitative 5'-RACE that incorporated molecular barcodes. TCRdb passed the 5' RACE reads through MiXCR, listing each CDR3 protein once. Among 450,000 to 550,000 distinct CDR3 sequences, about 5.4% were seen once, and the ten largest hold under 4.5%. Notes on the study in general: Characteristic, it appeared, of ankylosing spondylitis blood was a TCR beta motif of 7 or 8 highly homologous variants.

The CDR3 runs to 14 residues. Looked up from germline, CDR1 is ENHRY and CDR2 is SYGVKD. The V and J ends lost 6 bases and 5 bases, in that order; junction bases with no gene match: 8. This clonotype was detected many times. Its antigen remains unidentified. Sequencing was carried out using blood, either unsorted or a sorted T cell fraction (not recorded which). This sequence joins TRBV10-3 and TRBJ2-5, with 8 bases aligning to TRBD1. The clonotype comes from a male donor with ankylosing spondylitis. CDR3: CAIRSGTGGETQYF. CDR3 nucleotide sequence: TGTGCCATCAGATCGGGGACAGGCGGGGAGACCCAGTACTTC.